The TCR beta chain under discussion was sequenced for a study of cytomegalovirus exposure and HLA in healthy donors. Study-wide results and caveats: The authors later found most CMV-associated TCR beta chains appeared HLA-restricted. Earlier analysis yielded a pattern in which most TCR beta V segments were productive about 87% or about 30% of the time. Fewer N-insertions than the approximately 680-donor mean were reportedly shown by an Asian-associated ancestry cluster in a later analysis.

The germline V gene has CDR1 MNHEY and CDR2 SMNVEV (reference sequence). This CDR3 comprises 16 residues. The ends were cut back, 2 bases at V and 2 bases at J, with 16 bases in the middle. PCR was performed using 60 Vbeta and 13 Jbeta primers. Assay: immunoSEQ multiplex PCR; the TCRdb copy retains only in-frame clones and omits some. The repertoire holds about 200,000 clones, with 60% to 85% as singletons. This clone has just a few counts. The target antigen is unknown. The TCR originated in a middle-aged woman in good health and CMV-seronegative. Sequencing was carried out using PBMCs. The rearrangement joins TRBV27 to TRBJ2-7; D not certain. This chain's CDR3 is CASSLMPLDGAYEQYF. The CDR3 DNA follows: TGTGCCAGCAGTTTAATGCCCCTAGACGGAGCCTACGAGCAGTACTTC.